The 27 T cell receptor beta chains listed next were all sequenced from one sample in a study of T cells in severe cutaneous drug reactions (dated by TCRdb to the late 2010s). Sequencing was performed on donors who were patients with carbamazepine-induced Stevens-Johnson syndrome or toxic epidermal necrolysis (CBZ-SJS/TEN). Sequencing took place on an Illumina MiSeq. For both bulk and single-cell sequencing, libraries were prepared with the iRepertoire multiplex PCR system using TCR subtype-specific primers. TCRdb reprocessed the reads; each CDR3 protein sequence makes one entry, and DNA is unavailable. The sample table records about 21,000 distinct CDR3 sequences. The top ten clones comprise approximately 7.5% of the sample. Material for sequencing was PBMCs. These receptors all come from a human donor with toxic epidermal necrolysis, a severe cutaneous drug reaction.

This chain links TRBV28 with TRBJ1-2; TCRdb picks TRBD1, but there is no DNA to check that call. The CDR3 length is 16 residues. Germline CDR1 reads MDHEN; CDR2 reads SYDVKM. CDR3 sequence: CASSSTGYGANYGYTF.

V usage is TRBV12-3 or TRBV12-4 and J usage is TRBJ2-7; as DNA is missing, the TRBD2 call by TCRdb cannot be tested. This CDR3 spans 12 amino acids. The CDR3 sequence is CASSEGMGLQYF.

J is TRBJ2-5 and V is TRBV4-3; the TRBD2 assignment by TCRdb is unverifiable without DNA. This CDR3 comprises 21 residues. Germline V gene lookup returns CDR1 LGHNA and CDR2 YSLEER. This CDR3 is CASSQEVRAGTAPRLQETQYF.

In terms of frequency, this clonotype is medium-sized (0.01 to 0.1%). V is TRBV7-8 and J is TRBJ2-7; TCRdb outputs TRBD1, but without DNA this stays unchecked. The germline V gene has CDR1 SGHVS and CDR2 FQNEAQ. The CDR3 consists of 16 residues. The CDR3 loop is CASSLDRQGVSYEQYF.

This chain uses TRBV4-3 with TRBJ2-7; there is no DNA to check the TCRdb D call of TRBD1. Per germline, CDR1 LGHNA and CDR2 YSLEER. CDR3 size: 15 residues. The CDR3 here is CASSQDRDRGSEQYF.

This sequence joins TRBV19 and TRBJ1-2; TCRdb proposes TRBD1, but this gene call is untestable without DNA. There are 14 residues in the CDR3. Germline V gene lookup returns CDR1 LNHDA and CDR2 SQIVND (reference sequence). The CDR3 loop is CASSIGQGNYGYTF.

This chain uses TRBV7-9 with TRBJ2-1. Germline V gene data show CDR1 as SEHNR and CDR2 as FQNEAQ (reference sequence). The CDR3 totals 15 residues. The CDR3 protein is CASVTPRGSYNEQFF.

This chain links TRBV20-1 with TRBJ1-1; checking the TCRdb D call of TRBD1 is not possible without DNA. The CDR3 covers 12 residues. Germline V lookup: CDR1 DFQATT, CDR2 SNEGSKA (reference sequence). The CDR3 spells CSVSQGVAEAFF.

The chain recombines TRBV28 with TRBJ1-6. The CDR3 spans 13 residues. CDR1 is MDHEN, CDR2 SYDVKM, per germline. The CDR3 region is CASSLGSGSPLHF.

V and J are TRBV4-3 and TRBJ2-7; the D gene TCRdb calls, TRBD1, cannot be checked with no DNA. The CDR3 covers 15 residues. Germline loops: CDR1 LGHNA, CDR2 YSLEER. The CDR3 protein is CASSQDYGGRYEQYF.

V usage is TRBV25-1 and J usage is TRBJ1-4. Per germline, CDR1 MGHDK and CDR2 SYGVNS. This CDR3 spans 18 amino acids. The CDR3 sequence is CASSEWAGRLVTNEKLFF.

This chain uses TRBV5-1 with TRBJ2-1; the D call of TRBD2 rests on TCRdb alone, since no DNA is present to check it. The CDR3 covers 14 residues. CDR1 is SGHRS, CDR2 YFSETQ, per germline. The CDR3: CASKEEVQYNEQFF.

V usage is TRBV10-3 and J usage is TRBJ2-7; TCRdb's D call, TRBD1, is unchecked because there is no DNA. CDR1 ENHRY and CDR2 SYGVKD come from the germline V gene. The CDR3 spans 13 residues. The CDR3 is CAVRGQSSYEQYF.

The chain couples TRBV5-1 to TRBJ2-1; absent DNA, TCRdb's TRBD2 call cannot be checked. Germline CDR1 is SGHRS and CDR2 is YFSETQ. This CDR3 region has 15 residues. The CDR3 loop is CASSLIASGSDEQFF.

The V and J genes are TRBV20-1 and TRBJ2-7; lacking DNA, the TRBD1 call made by TCRdb goes unchecked. Germline V gene lookup returns CDR1 DFQATT and CDR2 SNEGSKA (reference sequence). The CDR3 totals 12 residues. CDR3 amino acids: CSAGTDRSEQYF.

The CDR3 sequence: CSALGLAGGRSYEQYF. The rearrangement links TRBV20-1 to TRBJ2-7; TCRdb returns TRBD2, unconfirmable since there is no DNA. There are 16 residues in the CDR3. In germline, CDR1 is DFQATT, CDR2 SNEGSKA (reference sequence).

The CDR3 region is CASSSSGQGSYEQYF. V gene TRBV28 combines with J gene TRBJ2-7; the TCRdb call, TRBD1, lacks DNA for checking. The CDR3 covers 15 residues. Germline CDR1 and CDR2: MDHEN and SYDVKM.

The CDR3 reads CASSPTSGTYEQYF. This sequence joins TRBV5-1 and TRBJ2-7; TCRdb's D gene call, TRBD2, goes unchecked for lack of DNA. The CDR3 covers 14 residues. CDR1 is SGHRS, CDR2 YFSETQ, per germline. Filled out from reference TRBV5-1 and TRBJ2-7, the complete variable domain reads KAGVTQTPRYLIKTRGQQVTLSCSPISGHRSVSWYQQTPGQGLQFLFEYFSETQRNKGNFPGRFSGRQFSNSRSEMNVSTLELGDSALYLCASSPTSGTYEQYFGPGTRLTVT.

This chain joins TRBV27 and TRBJ2-1; as DNA is missing, the TRBD2 call by TCRdb cannot be tested. The CDR3 spans 14 residues. Germline V gene sequence: CDR1 MNHEY, CDR2 SMNVEV (reference sequence). The CDR3 sequence is CASSASRGGSEQFF.

This rearrangement joins TRBV7-8 to TRBJ2-5; TCRdb calls TRBD2, which cannot be checked without DNA. Germline V gives CDR1 SGHVS, CDR2 FQNEAQ. The CDR3 is made up of 17 amino acids. The CDR3 protein is CASSLEPGLTIKETQYF. Using reference TRBV7-8 and TRBJ2-5 for the parts outside the CDR3, the full variable domain is GAGVSQSPRYKVAKRGQDVALRCDPISGHVSLFWYQQALGQGPEFLTYFQNEAQLDKSGLPSDRFFAERPEGSVSTLKIQRTQQEDSAVYLCASSLEPGLTIKETQYFGPGTRLLVL.

The chain combines TRBV18 with TRBJ1-5. The CDR3 has 14 amino acids. CDR1 KGHSH and CDR2 LQKENI come from the germline V gene. The CDR3 region is CASSPVLINQPQHF.

This chain connects TRBV25-1 to TRBJ1-1. CDR1 and CDR2 (germline): MGHDK, SYGVNS. The CDR3 consists of 14 residues. This CDR3 reads CASSEFQKNTEAFF.

This sequence joins TRBV29-1 and TRBJ1-1; without DNA, the TCRdb call of TRBD1 cannot be checked. In germline, CDR1 is SQVTM, CDR2 ANQGSEA. The CDR3 runs 14 residues. CDR3 sequence: CSALPDVGGAEAFF.

The chain is built from TRBV2 and TRBJ1-2; the D call from TCRdb, TRBD1, cannot be confirmed without DNA. This CDR3 has 15 residues. Per germline, CDR1 SNHLY and CDR2 FYNNEI. The CDR3 region is CASQGYTGDNYGYTF. The whole variable domain, filled in from reference TRBV2 and TRBJ1-2, reads EPEVTQTPSHQVTQMGQEVILRCVPISNHLYFYWYRQILGQKVEFLVSFYNNEISEKSEIFDDQFSVERPDGSNFTLKIRSTKLEDSAMYFCASQGYTGDNYGYTFGSGTRLTVV.

The chain carries TRBV29-1 and TRBJ2-5; TCRdb outputs TRBD2, but without DNA this stays unchecked. CDR1 and CDR2 from the germline V gene are SQVTM and ANQGSEA. The CDR3 runs 19 residues. The CDR3 sequence is CSVEDLLEGRRGDQETQYF.

The chain couples TRBV4-1 to TRBJ2-7; as DNA is missing, the TRBD2 call by TCRdb cannot be tested. The CDR3 covers 13 residues. Germline V lookup: CDR1 MGHRA, CDR2 YSYEKL. CDR3 residues: CATGQRVSYEQYF.

The V and J genes are TRBV14 and TRBJ2-5. CDR3 length: 13 residues. Germline values: CDR1 SGHDN, CDR2 FVKESK. Here the CDR3 reads CASSPTLQETQYF.